This is a list of T cell receptor beta chains from one sample in a study of early T cells in non-severe SARS-CoV-2 infection. TCRdb re-called the 5' RACE reads through MiXCR, storing one row per CDR3 protein. The table records tens of thousands of distinct CDR3 sequences, approximately 6.1% of them present only once. Sequencing input: whole blood. The origin of the receptors is an adult who was a healthcare worker with PCR-confirmed SARS-CoV-2 infection or an uninfected control (not recorded which). Each CDR3 is given with its conserved first and last residue. Fields, in order: CDR3 protein, CDR3 DNA, clone size, D gene, V gene, J gene. A D gene is named only where the DNA matches it firmly. Some rows mark clone size as missing; the rest say once, few, many or name a class of expanded clone.

CDR3 protein: CASTGTALRGNSPLHF
CDR3 DNA: TGTGCCAGCACAGGGACAGCCCTACGGGGCAATTCACCCCTCCACTTT
clone size: many
D gene: TRBD1
V gene: TRBV2
J gene: TRBJ1-6

CDR3 protein: CASSQDRVQETQYF
CDR3 DNA: TGTGCCAGCAGCCAAGACAGGGTTCAGGAGACCCAGTACTTC
clone size: many
D gene: -
V gene: TRBV3-1
J gene: TRBJ2-5

CDR3 protein: CSARGTGGADSPLHF
CDR3 DNA: TGCAGTGCTAGAGGTACAGGGGGCGCGGATTCACCCCTCCACTTT
clone size: many
D gene: TRBD1
V gene: TRBV20-1
J gene: TRBJ1-6

CDR3 protein: CSARGDSGANVLTF
CDR3 DNA: TGCAGTGCACGCGGGGACTCTGGGGCCAACGTCCTGACTTTC
clone size: medium-sized
D gene: -
V gene: TRBV20-1
J gene: TRBJ2-6

CDR3 protein: CASSRFNPPLAASSF
CDR3 DNA: TGTGCCAGCAGTCGTTTTAATCCCCCCCTGGCCGCATCTTCCTTT
clone size: few
D gene: -
V gene: TRBV6-5
J gene: TRBJ1-1

CDR3 protein: CASSLSGALNQPQHF
CDR3 DNA: TGTGCCAGCAGCTTGTCGGGGGCCTTAAATCAGCCCCAGCATTTT
clone size: -
D gene: -
V gene: TRBV5-6
J gene: TRBJ1-5

CDR3 protein: CASSHPGDLLSPLHF
CDR3 DNA: TGTGCCAGCAGCCACCCGGGGGATTTGCTTTCACCCCTCCACTTT
clone size: -
D gene: -
V gene: TRBV7-8
J gene: TRBJ1-6

CDR3 protein: CASSLGAGVGNTEAFF
CDR3 DNA: TGTGCCAGCAGCTTAGGGGCAGGGGTAGGGAACACTGAAGCTTTCTTT
clone size: many
D gene: -
V gene: TRBV7-8
J gene: TRBJ1-1

CDR3 protein: CATSKRQGSTF
CDR3 DNA: TGTGCCACCAGCAAACGACAGGGATCGACCTTC
clone size: -
D gene: TRBD1
V gene: TRBV15
J gene: TRBJ1-2

CDR3 protein: CASSLDRTPDEKLFF
CDR3 DNA: TGTGCCAGCAGCCTTGACAGGACCCCAGATGAAAAACTGTTTTTT
clone size: many
D gene: -
V gene: TRBV11-2
J gene: TRBJ1-4

CDR3 protein: CASSSTGVNNEQFF
CDR3 DNA: TGTGCCAGCAGCTCGACGGGCGTCAACAATGAGCAGTTCTTC
clone size: many
D gene: -
V gene: TRBV7-8
J gene: TRBJ2-1

CDR3 protein: CASSLRGGGPRGYTF
CDR3 DNA: TGTGCCAGCAGTTTAAGGGGCGGCGGCCCCCGCGGCTACACCTTC
clone size: many
D gene: -
V gene: TRBV28
J gene: TRBJ1-2

CDR3 protein: CSATPSRGPHGYTF
CDR3 DNA: TGCAGTGCTACCCCGAGCCGGGGGCCTCATGGCTACACCTTC
clone size: many
D gene: -
V gene: TRBV20-1
J gene: TRBJ1-2

CDR3 protein: CSVDRAVTEAFF
CDR3 DNA: TGCAGTGTTGACAGGGCAGTAACTGAAGCTTTCTTT
clone size: many
D gene: TRBD1
V gene: TRBV20-1
J gene: TRBJ1-1

CDR3 protein: CASSPPDRNQPQHF
CDR3 DNA: TGTGCCAGCTCACCACCGGACAGAAATCAGCCCCAGCATTTT
clone size: many
D gene: -
V gene: TRBV18
J gene: TRBJ1-5

CDR3 protein: CAWSVLRDTAYGYTF
CDR3 DNA: TGTGCCTGGAGTGTACTTCGGGACACTGCCTATGGCTACACCTTC
clone size: many
D gene: -
V gene: TRBV30
J gene: TRBJ1-2

CDR3 protein: CAWDGTGVFYGYTF
CDR3 DNA: TGTGCCTGGGATGGGACAGGGGTTTTTTATGGCTACACCTTC
clone size: many
D gene: TRBD1
V gene: TRBV30
J gene: TRBJ1-2

CDR3 protein: CSANSGLAIQETQYF
CDR3 DNA: TGCAGTGCTAACTCGGGACTAGCGATCCAAGAGACCCAGTACTTC
clone size: many
D gene: TRBD2
V gene: TRBV20-1
J gene: TRBJ2-5

CDR3 protein: CASSQVARNTGELFF
CDR3 DNA: TGTGCCAGCAGCCAAGTAGCGAGAAACACCGGGGAGCTGTTTTTT
clone size: few
D gene: -
V gene: TRBV3-1
J gene: TRBJ2-2

CDR3 protein: CASSHPADTNTEAFF
CDR3 DNA: TGCGCCAGCAGCCACCCGGCGGATACGAACACTGAAGCTTTCTTT
clone size: many
D gene: -
V gene: TRBV4-1
J gene: TRBJ1-1

CDR3 protein: CASSESSGSTDTQYF
CDR3 DNA: TGTGCCAGCAGTGAGTCTAGCGGGAGTACAGATACGCAGTATTTT
clone size: many
D gene: TRBD2
V gene: TRBV6-4
J gene: TRBJ2-3

CDR3 protein: CASSFGASGTYEQYF
CDR3 DNA: TGTGCCAGCAGTTTCGGGGCTAGCGGGACCTACGAGCAGTACTTC
clone size: many
D gene: TRBD2
V gene: TRBV12-3/TRBV12-4
J gene: TRBJ2-7

CDR3 protein: CSARVRRQLDTEAFF
CDR3 DNA: TGCAGTGCTAGAGTGCGGCGACAGTTAGACACTGAAGCTTTCTTT
clone size: many
D gene: -
V gene: TRBV20-1
J gene: TRBJ1-1

CDR3 protein: CASRPGGNTIYF
CDR3 DNA: TGTGCCAGCAGACCCGGAGGAAACACCATATATTTT
clone size: many
D gene: -
V gene: TRBV12-3/TRBV12-4
J gene: TRBJ1-3

CDR3 protein: CSASSGNTIYF
CDR3 DNA: TGCAGCGCGAGCTCTGGAAACACCATATATTTT
clone size: many
D gene: -
V gene: TRBV29-1
J gene: TRBJ1-3

CDR3 protein: CASSLRSGAFF
CDR3 DNA: TGTGCCAGCAGCCTGAGGAGTGGGGCTTTCTTT
clone size: many
D gene: -
V gene: TRBV12-3/TRBV12-4
J gene: TRBJ1-1

CDR3 protein: CASSLAGPEETQYF
CDR3 DNA: TGTGCCAGCAGTTTGGCCGGGCCGGAGGAGACCCAGTACTTC
clone size: -
D gene: -
V gene: TRBV27
J gene: TRBJ2-5

CDR3 protein: CASSQGPISGANVLTF
CDR3 DNA: TGCGCCAGCAGCCAGGGACCGATCTCTGGGGCCAACGTCCTGACTTTC
clone size: many
D gene: -
V gene: TRBV5-1
J gene: TRBJ2-6

CDR3 protein: CSADYRESYEQYF
CDR3 DNA: TGCAGTGCTGACTACAGGGAGTCCTACGAGCAGTACTTC
clone size: few
D gene: -
V gene: TRBV20-1
J gene: TRBJ2-7

CDR3 protein: CASSLVGGNTIYF
CDR3 DNA: TGTGCCAGCAGTTTGGTCGGCGGAAACACCATATATTTT
clone size: many
D gene: -
V gene: TRBV12-3/TRBV12-4
J gene: TRBJ1-3

CDR3 protein: CASSLSQQIETRYF
CDR3 DNA: TGCGCCAGCAGCTTGTCCCAACAGATCGAGACCCGGTACTTC
clone size: -
D gene: -
V gene: TRBV5-1
J gene: TRBJ2-5

CDR3 protein: CASRDTRETQYF
CDR3 DNA: TGTGCCAGCAGGGACACTAGGGAGACCCAGTACTTC
clone size: many
D gene: -
V gene: TRBV6-6
J gene: TRBJ2-5

CDR3 protein: CASSERGLGSPLHF
CDR3 DNA: TGTGCCAGCAGTGAACGGGGTTTAGGCTCACCCCTCCACTTT
clone size: many
D gene: -
V gene: TRBV2
J gene: TRBJ1-6

CDR3 protein: CSATSGNTGELFF
CDR3 DNA: TGCAGTGCCACTAGCGGAAACACCGGGGAGCTGTTTTTT
clone size: -
D gene: TRBD2
V gene: TRBV20-1
J gene: TRBJ2-2

CDR3 protein: CASSIGGIETQYF
CDR3 DNA: TGTGCCAGTAGTATCGGGGGTATCGAGACCCAGTACTTC
clone size: many
D gene: -
V gene: TRBV19
J gene: TRBJ2-5

CDR3 protein: CASSSRGDPYEQYF
CDR3 DNA: TGTGCCAGCAGTTCGAGGGGTGATCCCTACGAGCAGTACTTC
clone size: many
D gene: -
V gene: TRBV28
J gene: TRBJ2-7